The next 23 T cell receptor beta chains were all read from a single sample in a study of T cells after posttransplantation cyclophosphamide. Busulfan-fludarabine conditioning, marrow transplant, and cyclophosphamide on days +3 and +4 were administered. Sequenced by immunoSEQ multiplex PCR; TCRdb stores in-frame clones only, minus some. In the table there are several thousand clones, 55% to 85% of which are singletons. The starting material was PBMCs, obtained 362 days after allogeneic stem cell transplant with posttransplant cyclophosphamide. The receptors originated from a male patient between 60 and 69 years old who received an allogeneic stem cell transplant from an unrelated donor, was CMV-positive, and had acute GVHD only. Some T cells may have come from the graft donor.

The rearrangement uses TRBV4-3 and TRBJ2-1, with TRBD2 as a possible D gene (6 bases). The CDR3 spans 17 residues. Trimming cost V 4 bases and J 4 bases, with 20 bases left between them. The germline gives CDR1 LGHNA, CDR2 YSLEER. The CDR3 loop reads CASSRLSKLAEYNEQFF. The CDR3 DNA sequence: TGCGCCAGCAGCCGCCTAAGCAAACTAGCAGAATACAATGAGCAGTTCTTC.

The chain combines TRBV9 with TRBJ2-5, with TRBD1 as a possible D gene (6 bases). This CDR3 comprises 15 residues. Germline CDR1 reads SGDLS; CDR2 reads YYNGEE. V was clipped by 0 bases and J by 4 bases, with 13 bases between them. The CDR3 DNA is TGTGCCAGCAGCGTAGCAGCAGGGGCGGGAGAGACCCAGTACTTC. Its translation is CASSVAAGAGETQYF.

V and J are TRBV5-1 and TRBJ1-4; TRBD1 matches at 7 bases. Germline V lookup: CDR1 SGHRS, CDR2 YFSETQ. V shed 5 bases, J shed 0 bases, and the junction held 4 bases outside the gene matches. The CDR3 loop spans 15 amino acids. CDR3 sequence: CASREGAPTNEKLFF. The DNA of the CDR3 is TGCGCCAGCAGGGAGGGGGCTCCAACTAATGAAAAACTGTTTTTT.

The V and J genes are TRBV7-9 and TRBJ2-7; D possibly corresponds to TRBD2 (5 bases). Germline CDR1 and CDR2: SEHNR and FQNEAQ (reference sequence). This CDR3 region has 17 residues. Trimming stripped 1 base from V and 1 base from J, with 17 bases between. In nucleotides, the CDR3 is TGTGCCAGCAGCTTAGGGGAATTAGGAGGCGGGTCCTACGAGCAGTACTTC. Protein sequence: CASSLGELGGGSYEQYF. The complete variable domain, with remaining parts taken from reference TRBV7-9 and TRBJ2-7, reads DTGVSQNPRHKITKRGQNVTFRCDPISEHNRLYWYRQTLGQGPEFLTYFQNEAQLEKSRLLSDRFSAERPKGSFSTLEIQRTEQGDSAMYLCASSLGELGGGSYEQYFGPGTRLTVT.

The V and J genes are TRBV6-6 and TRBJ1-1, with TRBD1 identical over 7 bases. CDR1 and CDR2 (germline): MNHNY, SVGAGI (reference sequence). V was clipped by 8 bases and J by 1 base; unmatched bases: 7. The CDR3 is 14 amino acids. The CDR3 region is CASLGSGGNTEAFF. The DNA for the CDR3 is TGTGCCAGCTTGGGCTCAGGGGGGAACACTGAAGCTTTCTTT.

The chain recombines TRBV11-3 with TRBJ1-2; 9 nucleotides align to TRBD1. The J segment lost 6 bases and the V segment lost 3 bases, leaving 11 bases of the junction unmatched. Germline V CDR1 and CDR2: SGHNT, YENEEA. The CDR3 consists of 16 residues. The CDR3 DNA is TGTGCCAGCAGCTTCGACGCGACAGGGGGGGTGGATGGCTACACCTTC. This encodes CASSFDATGGVDGYTF.

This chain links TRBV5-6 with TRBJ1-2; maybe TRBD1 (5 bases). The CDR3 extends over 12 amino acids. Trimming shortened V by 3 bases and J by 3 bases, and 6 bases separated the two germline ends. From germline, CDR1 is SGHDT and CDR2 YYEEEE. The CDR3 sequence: CASSSGDYGYTF. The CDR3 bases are TGTGCCAGCAGCTCGGGGGACTATGGCTACACCTTC.

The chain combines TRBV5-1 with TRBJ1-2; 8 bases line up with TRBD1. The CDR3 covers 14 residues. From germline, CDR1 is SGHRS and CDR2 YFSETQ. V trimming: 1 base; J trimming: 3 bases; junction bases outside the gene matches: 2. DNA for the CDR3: TGCGCCAGCAGCTTGCAGACAGGGGACTATGGCTACACCTTC. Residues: CASSLQTGDYGYTF.

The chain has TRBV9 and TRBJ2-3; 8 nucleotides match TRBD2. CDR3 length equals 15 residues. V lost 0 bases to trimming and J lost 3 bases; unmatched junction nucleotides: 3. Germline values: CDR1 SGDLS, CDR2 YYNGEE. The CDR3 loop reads CASSVAGGGTDTQYF. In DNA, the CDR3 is TGTGCCAGCAGCGTAGCGGGAGGGGGGACAGATACGCAGTATTTT.

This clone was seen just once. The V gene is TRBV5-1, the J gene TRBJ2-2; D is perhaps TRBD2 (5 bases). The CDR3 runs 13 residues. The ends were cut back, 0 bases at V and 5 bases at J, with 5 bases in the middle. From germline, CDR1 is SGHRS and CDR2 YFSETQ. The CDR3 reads CASSLGLTGELFF. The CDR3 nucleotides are TGCGCCAGCAGCTTGGGACTAACCGGGGAGCTGTTTTTT.

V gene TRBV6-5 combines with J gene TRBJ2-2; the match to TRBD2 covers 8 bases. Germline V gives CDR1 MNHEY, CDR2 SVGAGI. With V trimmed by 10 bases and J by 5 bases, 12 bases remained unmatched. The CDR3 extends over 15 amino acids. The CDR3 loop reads CATREAGVRTGELFF. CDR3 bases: TGTGCCACCCGAGAAGCGGGAGTTCGGACCGGGGAGCTGTTTTTT.

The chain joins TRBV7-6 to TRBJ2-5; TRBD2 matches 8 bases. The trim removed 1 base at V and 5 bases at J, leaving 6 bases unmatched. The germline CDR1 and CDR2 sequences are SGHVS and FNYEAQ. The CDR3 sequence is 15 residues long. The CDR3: CASSLVPGLGETQYF. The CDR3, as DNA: TGTGCCAGCAGCTTAGTTCCGGGACTAGGGGAGACCCAGTACTTC.

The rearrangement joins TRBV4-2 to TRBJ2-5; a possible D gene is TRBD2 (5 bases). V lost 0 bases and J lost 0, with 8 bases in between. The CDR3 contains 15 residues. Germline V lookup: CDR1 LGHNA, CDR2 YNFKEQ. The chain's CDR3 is CASSQDPGDQETQYF. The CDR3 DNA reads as TGTGCCAGCAGCCAAGATCCCGGGGACCAAGAGACCCAGTACTTC.

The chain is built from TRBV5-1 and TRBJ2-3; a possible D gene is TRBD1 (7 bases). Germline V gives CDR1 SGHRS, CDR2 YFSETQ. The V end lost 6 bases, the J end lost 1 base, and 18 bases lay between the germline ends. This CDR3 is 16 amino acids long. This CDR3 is CASTQGGTGGTDTQYF. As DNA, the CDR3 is TGCGCCAGCACCCAGGGGGGCACAGGGGGCACAGATACGCAGTATTTT. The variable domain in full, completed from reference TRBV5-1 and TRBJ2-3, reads KAGVTQTPRYLIKTRGQQVTLSCSPISGHRSVSWYQQTPGQGLQFLFEYFSETQRNKGNFPGRFSGRQFSNSRSEMNVSTLELGDSALYLCASTQGGTGGTDTQYFGPGTRLTVL.

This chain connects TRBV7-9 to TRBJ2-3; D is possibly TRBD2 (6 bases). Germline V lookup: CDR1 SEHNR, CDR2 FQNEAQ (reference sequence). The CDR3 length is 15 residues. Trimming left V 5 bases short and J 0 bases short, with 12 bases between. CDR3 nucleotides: TGTGCCAGCAGCCCCCGCGGGGTTAGCACAGATACGCAGTATTTT. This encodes CASSPRGVSTDTQYF.

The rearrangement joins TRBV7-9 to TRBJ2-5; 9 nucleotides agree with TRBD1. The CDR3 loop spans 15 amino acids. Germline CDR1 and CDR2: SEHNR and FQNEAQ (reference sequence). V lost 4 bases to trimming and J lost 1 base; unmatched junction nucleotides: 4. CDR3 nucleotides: TGTGCCAGCAGCTCCGGACAGGGGCTCCAAGAGACCCAGTACTTC. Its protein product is CASSSGQGLQETQYF. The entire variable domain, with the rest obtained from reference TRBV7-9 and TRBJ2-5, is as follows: DTGVSQNPRHKITKRGQNVTFRCDPISEHNRLYWYRQTLGQGPEFLTYFQNEAQLEKSRLLSDRFSAERPKGSFSTLEIQRTEQGDSAMYLCASSSGQGLQETQYFGPGTRLLVL.

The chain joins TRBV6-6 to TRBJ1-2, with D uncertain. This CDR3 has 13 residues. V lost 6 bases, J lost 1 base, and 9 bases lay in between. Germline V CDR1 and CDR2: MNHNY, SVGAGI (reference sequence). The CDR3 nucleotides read TGTGCCAGCAGCCCCAACAGTAACTATGGCTACACCTTC. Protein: CASSPNSNYGYTF.

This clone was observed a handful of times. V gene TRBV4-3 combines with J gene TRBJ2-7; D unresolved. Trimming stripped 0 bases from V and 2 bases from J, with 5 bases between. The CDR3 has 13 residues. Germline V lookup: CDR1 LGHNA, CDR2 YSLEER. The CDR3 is CASSQEHPYEQYF. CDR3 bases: TGCGCCAGCAGCCAAGAACACCCCTACGAGCAGTACTTC.

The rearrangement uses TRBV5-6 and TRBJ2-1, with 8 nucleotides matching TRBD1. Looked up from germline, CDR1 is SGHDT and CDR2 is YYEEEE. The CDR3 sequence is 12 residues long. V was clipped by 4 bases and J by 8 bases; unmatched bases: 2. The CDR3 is CASSQQGDEQFF. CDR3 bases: TGTGCCAGCAGCCAACAGGGGGATGAGCAGTTCTTC.

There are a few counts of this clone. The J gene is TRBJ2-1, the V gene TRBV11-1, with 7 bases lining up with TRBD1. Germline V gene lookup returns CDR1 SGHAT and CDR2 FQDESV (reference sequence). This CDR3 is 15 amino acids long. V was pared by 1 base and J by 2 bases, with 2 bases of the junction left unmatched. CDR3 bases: TGTGCCAGCAGCTTAGGGACAGGTCCCTACAATGAGCAGTTCTTC. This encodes CASSLGTGPYNEQFF. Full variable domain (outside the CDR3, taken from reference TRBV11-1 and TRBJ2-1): EAEVAQSPRYKITEKSQAVAFWCDPISGHATLYWYRQILGQGPELLVQFQDESVVDDSQLPKDRFSAERLKGVDSTLKIQPAELGDSAMYLCASSLGTGPYNEQFFGPGTRLTVL.

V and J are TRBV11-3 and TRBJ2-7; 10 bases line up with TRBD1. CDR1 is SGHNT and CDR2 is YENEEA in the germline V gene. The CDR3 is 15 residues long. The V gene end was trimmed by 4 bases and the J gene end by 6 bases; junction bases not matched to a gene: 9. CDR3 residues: CASSSGQGIFSEQYF. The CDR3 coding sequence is TGTGCCAGCAGCTCGGGACAGGGGATTTTCTCCGAGCAGTACTTC.

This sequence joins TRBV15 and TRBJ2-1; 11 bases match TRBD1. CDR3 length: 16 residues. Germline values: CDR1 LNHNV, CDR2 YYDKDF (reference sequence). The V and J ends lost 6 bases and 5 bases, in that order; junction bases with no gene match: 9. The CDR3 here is CATRNFRDRGNNEQFF. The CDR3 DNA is TGTGCCACCAGGAATTTCCGGGACAGGGGGAACAATGAGCAGTTCTTC.

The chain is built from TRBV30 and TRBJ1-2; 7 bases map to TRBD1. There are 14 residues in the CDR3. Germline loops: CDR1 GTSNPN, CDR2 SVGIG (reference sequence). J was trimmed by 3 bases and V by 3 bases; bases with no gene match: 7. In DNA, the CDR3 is TGTGCCTGGAGAGTAACAGGGGTGCACTATGGCTACACCTTC. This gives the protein CAWRVTGVHYGYTF.